The 15 T cell receptor beta chains reported below all come from one sample, sequenced in a study of T cell responses to AZD1222 COVID-19 vaccine. Sequenced by immunoSEQ multiplex PCR; TCRdb stores in-frame clones only, minus some. The sample includes roughly 51,000 clones, 80% to 90% of them seen just once. Source: peripheral blood, taken 28 days after the second AZD1222 dose. These receptors all come from an adult who received the AZD1222 COVID-19 vaccine.

The chain is built from TRBV5-4 and TRBJ2-1; 10 nucleotides line up with TRBD2. The CDR3 covers 15 residues. Per the germline V gene, CDR1 is SGHNT and CDR2 is YYREEE (reference sequence). J lost 4 bases, V lost 3 bases, and 4 bases had no gene match. The chain's CDR3 is CASSSGLAPYNEQFF. The CDR3, as DNA: TGTGCCAGCAGCTCGGGACTAGCGCCTTACAATGAGCAGTTCTTC. The variable domain in full, with the rest retrieved from reference TRBV5-4 and TRBJ2-1, is ETGVTQSPTHLIKTRGQQVTLRCSSQSGHNTVSWYQQALGQGPQFIFQYYREEENGRGNFPPRFSGLQFPNYSSELNVNALELDDSALYLCASSSGLAPYNEQFFGPGTRLTVL.

The genes are TRBV7-3 and TRBJ2-3; D remains unclear. CDR3 length equals 13 residues. The germline CDR1 and CDR2 sequences are SGHTA and FQGTGA. V lost 6 bases, J lost 6 bases, and 13 bases lay in between. The CDR3 here is CASSRVPVDTQYF. Here the CDR3 DNA reads TGTGCCAGCAGTAGGGTCCCGGTGGATACGCAGTATTTT.

The chain has TRBV7-6 and TRBJ2-7, with D perhaps given as TRBD1 or TRBD2 (5 bases each). Looked up from germline, CDR1 is SGHVS and CDR2 is FNYEAQ. This CDR3 has 16 residues. The V and J ends lost 0 bases and 0 bases respectively, with 12 bases between them. The CDR3 sequence is CASSLAGGSYSYEQYF. As DNA, the CDR3 is TGTGCCAGCAGCTTAGCTGGGGGATCATACTCCTACGAGCAGTACTTC.

The chain carries TRBV5-1 and TRBJ2-5; D may correspond to TRBD1 or TRBD2 (7 bases each). The CDR3 contains 18 residues. Trimming removed 0 bases at V and 2 bases at J, with 20 bases between. Germline V gives CDR1 SGHRS, CDR2 YFSETQ. The CDR3 DNA reads as TGCGCCAGCAGCTTGGCGACCTTTCCAGGGGGAGGGCAAGAGACCCAGTACTTC. Encoded protein: CASSLATFPGGGQETQYF.

This clone was detected once. This chain joins TRBV28 and TRBJ2-7; TRBD2 matches at 11 bases. This CDR3 has 14 amino acids. V dropped 3 bases and J dropped 4; count of bases not matched to a gene: 2. The V gene's germline CDR1 is MDHEN and CDR2 SYDVKM. The CDR3 bases are TGTGCCAGCAGTTTTGCTAGCGGGAGGTACGAGCAGTACTTC. Residues: CASSFASGRYEQYF.

Only one count was recorded for this clone. DNA of the CDR3: TGCGCCAGCAGCAAATTCCGGACTGAGGGCCACAATGAGCAGTTCTTC. As protein: CASSKFRTEGHNEQFF. This chain joins TRBV5-1 and TRBJ2-1; D may be TRBD2 (5 bases). V gave up 4 bases and J gave up 5 bases, with 19 bases separating them. The CDR3 has 16 residues. CDR1 and CDR2 from the germline V gene are SGHRS and YFSETQ.

This clone was found once. The V call is TRBV7-8, the J call TRBJ2-3, with 7 bases lining up with TRBD2. The CDR3 runs to 14 residues. Germline V CDR1 and CDR2: SGHVS, FQNEAQ. V was pared by 6 bases and J by 6 bases, with 9 bases of the junction left unmatched. CDR3 coding DNA: TGTGCCAGCAGTCCAGTGGCGGGAGTTGATACGCAGTATTTT. It codes for CASSPVAGVDTQYF.

The chain is built from TRBV7-9 and TRBJ2-1, with TRBD2 matching over 10 bases. Germline V lookup: CDR1 SEHNR, CDR2 FQNEAQ (reference sequence). The CDR3 is 19 residues long. The J segment lost 1 base and the V segment lost 5 bases, leaving 14 bases of the junction unmatched. The CDR3 DNA sequence: TGTGCCAGCAGCCCGAGGGTAGGCGCTAGCGGGAGTTCCTACAATGAGCAGTTCTTC. Amino acids: CASSPRVGASGSSYNEQFF.

This chain joins TRBV5-6 and TRBJ2-5, with unresolved D. Germline V gives CDR1 SGHDT, CDR2 YYEEEE. The CDR3 runs 12 residues. V was cut by 2 bases and J by 7 bases, with 9 bases left in between. CDR3 region: CASSLTVGTQYF. The CDR3 DNA is TGTGCCAGCAGCTTAACCGTAGGGACCCAGTACTTC. The complete variable domain, with remaining parts taken from reference TRBV5-6 and TRBJ2-5, reads DAGVTQSPTHLIKTRGQQVTLRCSPKSGHDTVSWYQQALGQGPQFIFQYYEEEERQRGNFPDRFSGHQFPNYSSELNVNALLLGDSALYLCASSLTVGTQYFGPGTRLLVL.

This sequence joins TRBV11-2 and TRBJ2-5, with 12 bases identical to TRBD2. CDR1 is SGHAT and CDR2 is FQNNGV in the germline V gene. This CDR3 is built from 17 residues. The trim removed 1 base at V and 2 bases at J, leaving 5 bases unmatched. CDR3 DNA: TGTGCCAGCAGCTTAGTCCCTCTAGCGGGAGGGCAAGAGACCCAGTACTTC. Its protein product is CASSLVPLAGGQETQYF.

The J gene is TRBJ2-3, the V gene TRBV9, with D unresolved. V was cut by 0 bases and J by 0 bases, with 17 bases left in between. CDR3 length: 18 amino acids. The germline V gene encodes CDR1 SGDLS and CDR2 YYNGEE. The CDR3 DNA reads TGTGCCAGCAGCGTAGGAAGAATCGGCGGTCCTAGCACAGATACGCAGTATTTT. It is translated as CASSVGRIGGPSTDTQYF.

The genes are TRBV18 and TRBJ2-7; no clear D gene. In germline, CDR1 is KGHSH, CDR2 LQKENI. Trimming shortened V by 3 bases and J by 0 bases, and 9 bases separated the two germline ends. The CDR3 has 14 amino acids. For the CDR3, the DNA is TGTGCCAGCTCACCCACCGGTAGCTCCTACGAGCAGTACTTC. Protein: CASSPTGSSYEQYF.

This rearrangement joins TRBV7-9 to TRBJ2-5; D not certain. The CDR3 has 14 residues. V lost 1 base and J lost 2, with 8 bases in between. CDR1 SEHNR and CDR2 FQNEAQ come from the germline V gene (reference sequence). CDR3 nucleotide sequence: TGTGCCAGCAGCTTAGGACGGAGTCAAGAGACCCAGTACTTC. The encoded protein is CASSLGRSQETQYF.

The gene calls are TRBV19 and TRBJ1-1; no definite D call. Germline loops: CDR1 LNHDA, CDR2 SQIVND (reference sequence). Trimming pared 3 bases from V and 7 bases from J, leaving 9 bases between. This CDR3 is 12 amino acids long. As DNA, the CDR3 is TGTGCCAGTAGTATGGAGGGATATGAAGCTTTCTTT. Translation gives CASSMEGYEAFF.

The J gene is TRBJ1-6, the V gene TRBV14, with 9 nucleotides matching TRBD1. The trim removed 3 bases at V and 8 bases at J, leaving 8 bases unmatched. There are 16 residues in the CDR3. Germline V gene sequence: CDR1 SGHDN, CDR2 FVKESK. CDR3 sequence reads: CASSQRGTGSDSPLHF. The CDR3 bases are TGTGCCAGCAGCCAGCGGGGGACAGGGTCTGATTCACCCCTCCACTTT.